This T cell receptor beta chain was sequenced during a study of shared clonotypes between healthy human individuals. Data came from immunoSEQ multiplex PCR; TCRdb stores just in-frame clones and leaves some out. Altogether about 2.5 million clones are present, around 92% being singletons, with the ten largest covering approximately 0.39%. Only one count was recorded for this clone. Germline V gene lookup returns CDR1 MDHEN and CDR2 SYDVKM. CDR3 length: 15 residues. Trimming at V came to 5 bases and at J to 3 bases, leaving 7 bases not matched to a gene. Sequenced input: naive CD4+ T cells from PBMCs. The subset here: CD45RA+ positively selected. The clonotype comes from a man aged 18 to 35 in good health. Some clones in this sample may be carry-over from other donors' samples. The chain is built from TRBV28 and TRBJ1-1, with 9 bases aligning to TRBD1. The CDR3 DNA follows: TGTGCCAGCAGTATCCGTAGGACAGGGGACACTGAAGCTTTCTTT. It translates to CASSIRRTGDTEAFF.